This TCR beta chain was obtained from a study of regulatory T cells in long-lasting Graves disease. Specified time point: persistent/refractory GD, antithyroid drugs over 5 years with positive TRAb. Preparation of the TCR library used RNA extracted from PBMCs. With EDTA tubes as the receptacles, approximately 8.2 milliliters of peripheral blood were drawn. According to the study, TCR beta libraries were built with iRepertoire HTBI primers and CDR3-region Arm-PCR. In the original workflow: The study identified more than 55 TRBV and approximately 13 TRBJ segments across samples. TCRdb analysed the multiplex PCR reads with MiXCR anew, one entry per CDR3 protein. Clone size and V and J calls follow TCRdb, not the original study. Of 400,000 to 500,000 distinct CDR3 sequences detected, less than 25% appear once; the ten largest clones hold 7% to 10%. With regard to this clonotype: Its target is not known.

There are 14 residues in the CDR3. Germline CDR1 reads DFQATT; CDR2 reads SNEGSKA (reference sequence). Trimming took 3 bases from V and 1 from J, leaving 12 bases between them. Notes on the study in general: Having few samples may have compromised the accuracy. New patients shared 966 public clonotypes, and persistent patients shared more, with 2,741.

This chain links TRBV20-1 with TRBJ2-5; the D is unclear. The specimen comprised peripheral blood mononuclear cells (PBMCs), sampled when the disease was refractory, from a patient treated with antithyroid drugs. The sequence came from a female donor with Graves disease. The CDR3 sequence is CSASPTLGQETQYF. The CDR3, as DNA: TGCAGTGCTAGCCCCACCTTGGGCCAAGAGACCCAGTACTTC.